Listed here are 30 T cell receptor beta chains from one sample, sequenced in a study of control samples from healthy donors and cancer patients. Using immunoSEQ multiplex PCR, the repertoire was profiled, and TCRdb retains in-frame clones only, with some absent. The profile shows about 120,000 clones, 88% of them singletons. Sequencing used blood. These receptors were collected from a man aged 35-49 years in good health.

V is TRBV30 and J is TRBJ1-6, with D perhaps matching TRBD1 (5 bases). The CDR3 is 14 amino acids. Germline assignment: CDR1 GTSNPN and CDR2 SVGIG (reference sequence). V was trimmed by 5 bases and J by 6 bases, leaving 14 bases between them. The CDR3, as DNA: TGTGCCTGGTCCGGGGGAATACGTAATTCACCCCTCCACTTT. This encodes CAWSGGIRNSPLHF.

This clone came up a few times. V is TRBV4-1 and J is TRBJ1-1; no reliable D call. CDR1 and CDR2 (germline): MGHRA, YSYEKL. The V end was cut by 0 bases, the J end by 0 bases, with 5 bases between. This CDR3 is 14 amino acids long. CDR3 loop: CASSQDYMNTEAFF. The CDR3 bases are TGCGCCAGCAGCCAAGATTATATGAACACTGAAGCTTTCTTT.

In nucleotides, the CDR3 is TGTGCCAGCATAGTTACAGCGTCCCAAACCTATGGCTACACCTTC. Its translation is CASIVTASQTYGYTF. V is TRBV2 and J is TRBJ1-2; D is uncertain. V was shortened by 7 bases and J by 4 bases, with 19 bases between the two germline ends. Germline CDR1 is SNHLY and CDR2 is FYNNEI. CDR3 length: 15 residues.

The chain uses TRBV7-8 and TRBJ1-6; a possible D gene is TRBD1 (5 bases). Germline V CDR1 and CDR2: SGHVS, FQNEAQ. CDR3 length: 18 amino acids. Trimming took off 0 bases at V and 0 bases at J, with 12 bases between the two ends. Written as DNA, the CDR3 is TGTGCCAGCAGCTTAGCGGAGGGGCTAAGCTCCTATAATTCACCCCTCCACTTT. Amino acids: CASSLAEGLSSYNSPLHF.

This sequence joins TRBV7-9 and TRBJ2-7; a possible D gene is TRBD1 (5 bases). CDR1 is SEHNR, CDR2 FQNEAQ, per germline (reference sequence). Trimming stripped 1 base from V and 1 base from J, with 17 bases between. The CDR3 is 17 residues long. CDR3 sequence reads: CASSLVLDSKLSYEQYF. As DNA, the CDR3 is TGTGCCAGCAGCTTAGTTCTCGACAGTAAACTTTCCTACGAGCAGTACTTC.

The J gene is TRBJ1-6, the V gene TRBV27; no reliable D call. Trimming stripped 6 bases from V and 7 bases from J, with 16 bases between. Germline CDR1 MNHEY, CDR2 SMNVEV (reference sequence). The CDR3 is 15 residues long. The CDR3, as DNA: TGTGCCAGCAGCAACAAGATGCTACGCAATTCACCCCTCCACTTT. This translates into CASSNKMLRNSPLHF.

This clone was detected once. The genes are TRBV7-6 and TRBJ2-3; tentatively, D is TRBD1 (5 bases). The CDR3 contains 16 residues. The V end was cut by 5 bases, the J end by 2 bases, with 17 bases between. CDR1 and CDR2 (germline): SGHVS, FNYEAQ. CDR3: CASSSLARGLTDTQYF. CDR3 DNA sequence: TGTGCCAGCAGCAGCTTAGCTAGGGGCCTCACAGATACGCAGTATTTT.

This chain uses TRBV7-2 with TRBJ1-5, with D maybe TRBD1 (6 bases). V lost 4 bases and J lost 6, with 13 bases in between. There are 14 residues in the CDR3. Per the germline V gene, CDR1 is SGHTA and CDR2 is FQGNSA. The chain's CDR3 is CASSSVDRFQPQHF. CDR3 sequence (DNA): TGTGCCAGCAGCTCAGTTGACAGGTTTCAGCCCCAGCATTTT.

The chain carries TRBV7-9 and TRBJ2-4; tentatively, D is TRBD2 (5 bases). CDR1 is SEHNR and CDR2 is FQNEAQ in the germline V gene (reference sequence). This CDR3 has 17 amino acids. The V end was cut by 3 bases, the J end by 1 base, with 16 bases between. The CDR3 DNA sequence: TGTGCCAGCAGCTTCCAGTACGGGGAAGGGGCCAAAAACATTCAGTACTTC. Its translation is CASSFQYGEGAKNIQYF.

The CDR3 protein is CASRARRGTEAFF. The CDR3 DNA sequence: TGTGCCAGCAGGGCGCGACGGGGGACTGAAGCTTTCTTT. The rearrangement links TRBV7-3 to TRBJ1-1, with D possibly being TRBD1 (5 bases). V lost 6 bases to trimming and J lost 5 bases, with 13 bases between them. The CDR3 extends over 13 amino acids. Germline V lookup: CDR1 SGHTA, CDR2 FQGTGA.

V is TRBV6-2 or TRBV6-3 and J is TRBJ2-3; D gene uncertain. V gave up 0 bases and J gave up 4 bases, with 8 bases separating them. The CDR3 extends over 14 amino acids. The V gene's germline CDR1 is MNHEY and CDR2 SVGEGT. CDR3 amino acids: CASSYSRQPDTQYF. CDR3 bases: TGTGCCAGCAGTTACTCGAGGCAGCCAGATACGCAGTATTTT.

V is TRBV7-9 and J is TRBJ1-2, with TRBD1 as a possible D gene (5 bases). V gave up 7 bases and J gave up 8 bases, with 17 bases separating them. The CDR3 is made up of 13 amino acids. Germline CDR1 reads SEHNR; CDR2 reads FQNEAQ (reference sequence). The CDR3 nucleotides read TGTGCCAGCATCATCCCGGGGGTAGAAGGCTACACCTTC. Protein: CASIIPGVEGYTF.

The chain has TRBV5-1 and TRBJ1-4; no reliable D call. With 9 bases removed from V and 7 bases from J, the gap between germline ends came to 7 bases. CDR3 length: 10 amino acids. Germline assignment: CDR1 SGHRS and CDR2 YFSETQ. The CDR3 DNA reads TGCGCCAACCCGGGTGAAAAACTGTTTTTT. Translation gives CANPGEKLFF. The whole variable domain, remainder taken from reference TRBV5-1 and TRBJ1-4, is KAGVTQTPRYLIKTRGQQVTLSCSPISGHRSVSWYQQTPGQGLQFLFEYFSETQRNKGNFPGRFSGRQFSNSRSEMNVSTLELGDSALYLCANPGEKLFFGSGTQLSVL.

The J gene is TRBJ1-4, the V gene TRBV12-5; D gene uncertain. This CDR3 contains 11 residues. The germline V gene encodes CDR1 LGHNT and CDR2 FRNRAP. V was clipped by 6 bases and J by 9 bases, with 8 bases between them. The CDR3 loop is CASGRDKKLFF. CDR3 nucleotide sequence: TGTGCTAGTGGAAGGGATAAAAAACTGTTTTTT.

The rearrangement joins TRBV2 to TRBJ1-2; D not resolved. CDR1 and CDR2 (germline): SNHLY, FYNNEI. This CDR3 region has 13 residues. Trimming removed 5 bases from V and 6 bases from J, with 13 bases in between. CDR3 in DNA: TGTGCCAGCAGTTACACAAGCGCCGATGGCTACACCTTC. Amino acid sequence: CASSYTSADGYTF.

As regards this clone: Other DNA sequences in the same sample also yield this CDR3. The chain carries TRBV7-2 and TRBJ2-1, with 10 bases fitting TRBD2. This CDR3 spans 15 amino acids. Looked up from germline, CDR1 is SGHTA and CDR2 is FQGNSA. V trimming: 5 bases; J trimming: 7 bases; junction bases outside the gene matches: 8. This chain's CDR3 is CASSPGGTSANEQFF. The CDR3 coding sequence is TGTGCCAGCAGCCCAGGGGGGACTAGCGCGAATGAGCAGTTCTTC.

This chain uses TRBV7-2 with TRBJ2-3; D might be TRBD1 (5 bases). With 1 base removed from V and 0 bases from J, the gap between germline ends came to 8 bases. CDR3 length: 15 amino acids. In germline, CDR1 is SGHTA, CDR2 FQGNSA. The CDR3 is CASSLDRTSTDTQYF. In nucleotides, the CDR3 is TGTGCCAGCAGCTTAGACAGGACAAGCACAGATACGCAGTATTTT.

The chain recombines TRBV30 with TRBJ1-5; D might be TRBD1 (5 bases). The V gene's germline CDR1 is GTSNPN and CDR2 SVGIG (reference sequence). V lost 2 bases and J lost 4, with 12 bases in between. The CDR3 sequence is 14 residues long. The CDR3 loop reads CAWSWEGTNQPQHF. In DNA form, the CDR3 reads TGTGCCTGGAGTTGGGAGGGGACGAATCAGCCCCAGCATTTT.

The chain recombines TRBV2 with TRBJ1-6; D is undetermined. Germline V gives CDR1 SNHLY, CDR2 FYNNEI. Trimming removed 3 bases at V and 7 bases at J, with 4 bases between. The CDR3 is made up of 12 amino acids. CDR3 DNA sequence: TGTGCCAGCAGTGACCCGAATTCACCCCTCCACTTT. This gives the protein CASSDPNSPLHF.

This rearrangement joins TRBV5-1 to TRBJ2-7; 8 bases map to TRBD1. Germline loops: CDR1 SGHRS, CDR2 YFSETQ. J was trimmed by 3 bases and V by 4 bases; bases with no gene match: 6. The CDR3 length is 14 residues. The CDR3 sequence: CASSHGQGNYEQYF. The CDR3 DNA reads TGCGCCAGCAGCCATGGACAGGGAAACTACGAGCAGTACTTC. Combining the CDR3 with reference TRBV5-1 and TRBJ2-7 gives the whole variable domain KAGVTQTPRYLIKTRGQQVTLSCSPISGHRSVSWYQQTPGQGLQFLFEYFSETQRNKGNFPGRFSGRQFSNSRSEMNVSTLELGDSALYLCASSHGQGNYEQYFGPGTRLTVT.

The gene calls are TRBV3-1 (or the pseudogene TRBV3-2) and TRBJ1-4; D unclear. The CDR3 totals 15 residues. Germline-derived CDR1 and CDR2 are LGHDT and YNNKEL (reference sequence). V was trimmed by 0 bases and J by 0 bases, leaving 5 bases between them. CDR3 in amino acids: CASSQESTTNEKLFF. CDR3 bases: TGTGCCAGCAGCCAAGAGAGTACAACTAATGAAAAACTGTTTTTT.

The chain recombines TRBV5-6 with TRBJ2-6; D is perhaps TRBD1 or TRBD2 (5 bases each). V was pared by 3 bases and J by 0 bases, with 13 bases between. The CDR3 extends over 17 amino acids. Germline assignment: CDR1 SGHDT and CDR2 YYEEEE. The CDR3 coding sequence is TGTGCCAGCAGCTCCTCGGGACGCCCCTCTGGGGCCAACGTCCTGACTTTC. Translation: CASSSSGRPSGANVLTF.

The chain combines TRBV14 with TRBJ1-4; D is ambiguous. The V gene lost 1 base and the J gene lost 8 bases, with 11 bases spanning the gap. The germline gives CDR1 SGHDN, CDR2 FVKESK. The CDR3 is made up of 14 amino acids. The CDR3 DNA reads TGTGCCAGCAGCCAAGGAAGGACTGGAGAAAAACTGTTTTTT. Translation gives CASSQGRTGEKLFF. The full variable domain, its missing parts supplied by reference TRBV14 and TRBJ1-4, is EAGVTQFPSHSVIEKGQTVTLRCDPISGHDNLYWYRRVMGKEIKFLLHFVKESKQDESGMPNNRFLAERTGGTYSTLKVQPAELEDSGVYFCASSQGRTGEKLFFGSGTQLSVL.

This chain links TRBV19 with TRBJ1-5; tentative D call: TRBD1 (5 bases). V lost 3 bases and J 0 bases, leaving 9 bases between the germline ends. The CDR3 loop spans 15 amino acids. Germline CDR1 and CDR2: LNHDA and SQIVND (reference sequence). Written as DNA, the CDR3 is TGTGCCAGTAGTATTGGGACTGATAGCAATCAGCCCCAGCATTTT. Translated: CASSIGTDSNQPQHF.

V and J are TRBV5-1 and TRBJ1-6; weak D call: TRBD1 (5 bases). The CDR3 spans 15 residues. The germline CDR1 and CDR2 sequences are SGHRS and YFSETQ. The V end was cut by 2 bases, the J end by 10 bases, with 16 bases between. The CDR3 nucleotides are TGCGCCAGCAGCTTACAGGCCCTCCCGAAGTCACCCCTCCACTTT. This translates into CASSLQALPKSPLHF.

DNA for the CDR3: TGTGCCAGCAGCGTATCACACGGGAATTATATTGAGCAGTTCTTC. Protein product: CASSVSHGNYIEQFF. The J gene is TRBJ2-1, the V gene TRBV9, with TRBD2 as a possible D gene (5 bases). The CDR3 sequence is 15 residues long. CDR1 is SGDLS and CDR2 is YYNGEE in the germline V gene. The V gene lost 1 base and the J gene lost 9 bases, with 17 bases spanning the gap. The full variable domain, its missing parts supplied by reference TRBV9 and TRBJ2-1, is DSGVTQTPKHLITATGQRVTLRCSPRSGDLSVYWYQQSLDQGLQFLIQYYNGEERAKGNILERFSAQQFPDLHSELNLSSLELGDSALYFCASSVSHGNYIEQFFGPGTRLTVL.

The chain couples TRBV21-1 to TRBJ2-7; the D call of TRBD1 is as the table states it, not checked on the DNA. TRBV21-1 is flagged as a pseudogene. This CDR3 is built from 14 residues. The CDR3 here is CASSVRQGTYEQYF. CDR3 DNA sequence: TGTGCCAGCAGCGTTCGACAGGGGACCTACGAGCAGTACTTC.

V and J are TRBV28 and TRBJ2-5, with D perhaps matching TRBD1 (5 bases). Germline loops: CDR1 MDHEN, CDR2 SYDVKM. CDR3 length: 16 amino acids. V gave up 3 bases and J gave up 0 bases, with 14 bases separating them. CDR3 amino acids: CASSLTSQGNQETQYF. CDR3 in DNA: TGTGCCAGCAGTTTGACCAGCCAGGGAAACCAAGAGACCCAGTACTTC.

CDR3 in DNA: TGTGCCAGCTCACCAGGCAGGCTCTATGGCTACACCTTC. Encoded protein: CASSPGRLYGYTF. This chain links TRBV18 with TRBJ1-2, with no clear D. Per germline, CDR1 KGHSH and CDR2 LQKENI. This CDR3 has 13 residues. V lost 2 bases, J lost 4 bases, and 8 bases lay in between.

The gene calls are TRBV4-3 and TRBJ2-2; a possible D gene is TRBD1 (6 bases). V was shortened by 4 bases and J by 3 bases, with 12 bases between the two germline ends. Per the germline V gene, CDR1 is LGHNA and CDR2 is YSLEER. CDR3 length: 15 amino acids. CDR3 bases: TGCGCCAGCAGCCTCACGGACAGCCACACCGGGGAGCTGTTTTTT. Protein sequence: CASSLTDSHTGELFF.